A single sample is the source of the 4 T cell receptor beta chains below, sequenced in a study of T cells in localized non-small cell lung cancer (dated by TCRdb to 2019 to 2021). Library generation was performed with the immunoSEQ multiplex PCR assay. TCRdb provides this immuneACCESS table in a form limited to in-frame rearrangements. Some clones are lacking; in checked studies, under half of them reflect an unresolved V gene, and why the rest are absent is not known. Here the sample has around 35,000 clones; 93% occur a single time. The ten top clones hold around 8% of the sample. The sequencing here drew on peripheral blood, taken before any cancer treatment. The receptors here all came from a female donor older than 55 with stage I lung adenocarcinoma.

The V gene is TRBV5-1, the J gene TRBJ2-5; D tentatively fits TRBD1 or TRBD2 (5 bases each). The CDR3 is 14 residues long. From germline, CDR1 is SGHRS and CDR2 YFSETQ. Trimming left V 0 bases short and J 5 bases short, with 11 bases between. CDR3 bases: TGCGCCAGCAGCTTGGCAAGGGGAGCGGAGACCCAGTACTTC. This translates into CASSLARGAETQYF.

This rearrangement joins TRBV7-2 to TRBJ2-3; 13 positions agree with TRBD2. CDR1 is SGHTA and CDR2 is FQGNSA in the germline V gene. The CDR3 totals 15 residues. The junction had 7 bases not matched to a gene; V was cut back by 6 bases and J by 7 bases. CDR3 bases: TGTGCCAGCAGTTTAACTAGCGGGGGGGTAAATACGCAGTATTTT. Translated: CASSLTSGGVNTQYF. The entire variable domain, with the rest obtained from reference TRBV7-2 and TRBJ2-3, is as follows: GAGVSQSPSNKVTEKGKDVELRCDPISGHTALYWYRQSLGQGLEFLIYFQGNSAPDKSGLPSDRFSAERTGGSVSTLTIQRTQQEDSAVYLCASSLTSGGVNTQYFGPGTRLTVL.

V usage is TRBV7-9 and J usage is TRBJ1-2, with a weak D call TRBD1 (5 bases). The CDR3 contains 15 residues. Germline CDR1 and CDR2: SEHNR and FQNEAQ (reference sequence). Trimming pared 5 bases from V and 2 bases from J, leaving 15 bases between. The CDR3 loop reads CASSTTGYVNYGYTF. As DNA, the CDR3 is TGTGCCAGCAGCACTACAGGATACGTAAACTATGGCTACACCTTC.

V is TRBV19 and J is TRBJ1-3, with 8 bases aligning to TRBD1. Germline V gene data show CDR1 as LNHDA and CDR2 as SQIVND (reference sequence). J gave up 1 base and V 5 bases, and 1 base lay outside the gene matches. The CDR3 has 14 amino acids. The CDR3 DNA sequence: TGTGCCAGTAGTCGACAGGGGTCTGGAAACACCATATATTTT. This encodes CASSRQGSGNTIYF.